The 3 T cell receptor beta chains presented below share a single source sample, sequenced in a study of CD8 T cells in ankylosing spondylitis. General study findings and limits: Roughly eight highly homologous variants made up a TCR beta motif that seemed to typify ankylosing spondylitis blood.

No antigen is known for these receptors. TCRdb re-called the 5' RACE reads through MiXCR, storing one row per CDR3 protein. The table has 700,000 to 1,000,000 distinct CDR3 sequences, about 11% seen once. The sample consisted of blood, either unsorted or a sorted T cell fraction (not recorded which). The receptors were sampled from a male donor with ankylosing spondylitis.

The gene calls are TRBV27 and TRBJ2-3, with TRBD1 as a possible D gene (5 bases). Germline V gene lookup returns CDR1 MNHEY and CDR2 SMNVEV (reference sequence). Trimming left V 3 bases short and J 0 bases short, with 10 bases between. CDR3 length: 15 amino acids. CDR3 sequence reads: CASSLVGASTDTQYF. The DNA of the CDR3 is TGTGCCAGCAGTTTGGTTGGGGCGAGCACAGATACGCAGTATTTT.

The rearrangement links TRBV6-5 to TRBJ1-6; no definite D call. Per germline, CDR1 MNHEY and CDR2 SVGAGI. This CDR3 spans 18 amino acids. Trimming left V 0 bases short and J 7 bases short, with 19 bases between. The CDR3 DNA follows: TGTGCCAGCAGTTACTCGAGGCACAGCGGAACAGTAAATTCACCCCTCCACTTT. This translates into CASSYSRHSGTVNSPLHF.

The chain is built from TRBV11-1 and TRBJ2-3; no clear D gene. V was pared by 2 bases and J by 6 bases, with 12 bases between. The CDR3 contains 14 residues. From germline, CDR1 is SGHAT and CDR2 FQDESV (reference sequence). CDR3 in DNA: TGTGCCAGCAGCTTATTGATGGGGTACGATACGCAGTATTTT. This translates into CASSLLMGYDTQYF.